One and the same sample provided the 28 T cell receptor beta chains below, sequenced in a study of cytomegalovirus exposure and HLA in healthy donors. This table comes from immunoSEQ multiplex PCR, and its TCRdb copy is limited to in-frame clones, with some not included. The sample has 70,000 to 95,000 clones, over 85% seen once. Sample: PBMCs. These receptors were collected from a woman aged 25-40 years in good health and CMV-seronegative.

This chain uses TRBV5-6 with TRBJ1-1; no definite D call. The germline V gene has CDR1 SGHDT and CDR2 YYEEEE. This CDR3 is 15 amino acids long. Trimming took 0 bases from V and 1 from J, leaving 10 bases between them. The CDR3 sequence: CASSLAERENTEAFF. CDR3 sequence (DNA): TGTGCCAGCAGCTTGGCCGAACGGGAGAACACTGAAGCTTTCTTT.

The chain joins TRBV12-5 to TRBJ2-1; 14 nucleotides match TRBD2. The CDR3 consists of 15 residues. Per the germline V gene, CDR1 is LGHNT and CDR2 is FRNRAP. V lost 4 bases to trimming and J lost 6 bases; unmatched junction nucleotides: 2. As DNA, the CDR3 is TGTGCTAGTGGTTCGGGGACTAGCGGGGGCAATGAGCAGTTCTTC. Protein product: CASGSGTSGGNEQFF.

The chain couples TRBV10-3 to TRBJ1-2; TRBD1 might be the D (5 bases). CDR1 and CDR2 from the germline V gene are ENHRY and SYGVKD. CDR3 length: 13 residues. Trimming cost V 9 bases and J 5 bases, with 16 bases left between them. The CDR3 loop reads CAIHSGTAYGYTF. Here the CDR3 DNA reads TGTGCCATTCATTCCGGGACTGCTTATGGCTACACCTTC.

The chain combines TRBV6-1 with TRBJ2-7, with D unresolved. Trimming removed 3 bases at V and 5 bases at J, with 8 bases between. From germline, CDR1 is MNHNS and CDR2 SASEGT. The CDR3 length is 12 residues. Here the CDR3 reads CASSEWQNEQYF. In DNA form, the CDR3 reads TGTGCCAGCAGTGAGTGGCAGAACGAGCAGTACTTC.

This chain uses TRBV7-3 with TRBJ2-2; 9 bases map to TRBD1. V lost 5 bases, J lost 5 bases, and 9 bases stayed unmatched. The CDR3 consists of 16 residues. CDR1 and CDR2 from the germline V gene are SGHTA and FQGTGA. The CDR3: CASSRTGGRGTGELFF. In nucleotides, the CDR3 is TGTGCCAGCAGCCGTACAGGGGGCAGGGGGACCGGGGAGCTGTTTTTT.

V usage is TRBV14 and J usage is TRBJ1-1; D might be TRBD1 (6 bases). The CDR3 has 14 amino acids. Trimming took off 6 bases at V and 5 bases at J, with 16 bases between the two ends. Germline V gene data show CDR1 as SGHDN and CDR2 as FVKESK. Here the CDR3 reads CASSLNIRGTEAFF. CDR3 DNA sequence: TGTGCCAGCAGTCTAAACATCAGGGGTACTGAAGCTTTCTTT.

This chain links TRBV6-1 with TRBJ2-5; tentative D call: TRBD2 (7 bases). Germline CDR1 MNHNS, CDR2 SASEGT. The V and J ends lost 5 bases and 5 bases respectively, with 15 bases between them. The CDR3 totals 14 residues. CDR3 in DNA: TGTGCCAGCAGTCTAAGGGGGAGGGTGGAGACCCAGTACTTC. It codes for CASSLRGRVETQYF.

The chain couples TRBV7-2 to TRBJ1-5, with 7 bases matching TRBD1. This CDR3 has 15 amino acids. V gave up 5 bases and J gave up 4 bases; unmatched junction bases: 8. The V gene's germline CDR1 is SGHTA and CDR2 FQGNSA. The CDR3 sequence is CASSPVGRGNQPQHF. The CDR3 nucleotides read TGTGCCAGCAGCCCGGTGGGCAGGGGGAATCAGCCCCAGCATTTT.

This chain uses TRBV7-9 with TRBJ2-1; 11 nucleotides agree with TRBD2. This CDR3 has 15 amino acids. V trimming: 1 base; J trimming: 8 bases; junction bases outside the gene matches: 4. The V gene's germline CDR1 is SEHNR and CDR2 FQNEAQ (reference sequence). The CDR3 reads CASSLGSGRGHEQFF. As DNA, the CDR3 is TGTGCCAGCAGCTTAGGTAGCGGGAGGGGGCATGAGCAGTTCTTC.

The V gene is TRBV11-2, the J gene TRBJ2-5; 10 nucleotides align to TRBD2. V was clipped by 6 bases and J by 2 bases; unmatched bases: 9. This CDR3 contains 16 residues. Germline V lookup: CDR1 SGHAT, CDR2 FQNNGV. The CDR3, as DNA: TGTGCCAGCAGTAGGGGTAGCGGGGGGACGCAAGAGACCCAGTACTTC. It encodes CASSRGSGGTQETQYF.

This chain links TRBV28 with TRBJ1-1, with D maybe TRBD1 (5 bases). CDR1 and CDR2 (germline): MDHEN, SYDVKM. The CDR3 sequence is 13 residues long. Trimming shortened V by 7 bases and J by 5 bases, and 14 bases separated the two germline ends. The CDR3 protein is CASTLGGSTEAFF. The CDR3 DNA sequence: TGTGCCAGCACCCTGGGGGGGAGTACTGAAGCTTTCTTT.

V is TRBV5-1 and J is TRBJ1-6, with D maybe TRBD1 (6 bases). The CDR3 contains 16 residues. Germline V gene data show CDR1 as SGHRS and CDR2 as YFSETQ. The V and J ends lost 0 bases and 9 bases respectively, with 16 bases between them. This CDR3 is CASSLGGQGKSSPLHF. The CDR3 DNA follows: TGCGCCAGCAGCTTGGGAGGCCAGGGGAAGAGTTCACCCCTCCACTTT.

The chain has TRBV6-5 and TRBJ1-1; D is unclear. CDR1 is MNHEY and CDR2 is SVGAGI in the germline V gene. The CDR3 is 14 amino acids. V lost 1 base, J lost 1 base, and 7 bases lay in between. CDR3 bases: TGTGCCAGCAGTTACTTAGGGAGGAACACTGAAGCTTTCTTT. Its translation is CASSYLGRNTEAFF.

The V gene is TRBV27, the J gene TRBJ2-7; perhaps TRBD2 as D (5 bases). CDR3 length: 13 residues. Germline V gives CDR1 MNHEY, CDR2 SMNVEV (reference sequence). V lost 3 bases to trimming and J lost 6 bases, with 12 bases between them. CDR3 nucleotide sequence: TGTGCCAGCAGTTTGGGGTCGGGGTCCGAGCAGTACTTC. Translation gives CASSLGSGSEQYF.

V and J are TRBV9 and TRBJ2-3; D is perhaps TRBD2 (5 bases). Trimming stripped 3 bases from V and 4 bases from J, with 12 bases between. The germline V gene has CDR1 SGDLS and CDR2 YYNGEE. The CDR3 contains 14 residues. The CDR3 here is CASSGRGSADTQYF. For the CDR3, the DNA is TGTGCCAGCAGCGGACGGGGATCAGCAGATACGCAGTATTTT.

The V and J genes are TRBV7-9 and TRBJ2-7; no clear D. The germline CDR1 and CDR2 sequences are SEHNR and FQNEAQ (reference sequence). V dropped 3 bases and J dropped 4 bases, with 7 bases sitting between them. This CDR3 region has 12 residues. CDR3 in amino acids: CASSLSGYEQYF. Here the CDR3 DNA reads TGTGCCAGCAGCTTGTCCGGGTACGAGCAGTACTTC. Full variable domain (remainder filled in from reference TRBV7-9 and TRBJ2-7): DTGVSQNPRHKITKRGQNVTFRCDPISEHNRLYWYRQTLGQGPEFLTYFQNEAQLEKSRLLSDRFSAERPKGSFSTLEIQRTEQGDSAMYLCASSLSGYEQYFGPGTRLTVT.

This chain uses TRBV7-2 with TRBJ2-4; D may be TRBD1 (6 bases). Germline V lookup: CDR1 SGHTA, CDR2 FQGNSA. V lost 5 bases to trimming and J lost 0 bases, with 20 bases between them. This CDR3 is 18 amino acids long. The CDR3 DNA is TGTGCCAGCAGCCGAGCCTCCCCAGGGGCTGGAGCCAAAAACATTCAGTACTTC. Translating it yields CASSRASPGAGAKNIQYF.

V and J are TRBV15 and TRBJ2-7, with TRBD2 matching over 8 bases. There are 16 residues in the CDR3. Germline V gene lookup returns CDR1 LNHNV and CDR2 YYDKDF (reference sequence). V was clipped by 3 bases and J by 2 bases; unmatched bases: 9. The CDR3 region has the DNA TGTGCCACCAGCAGGAGGATAGCGGGACATCCCTACGAGCAGTACTTC. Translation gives CATSRRIAGHPYEQYF.

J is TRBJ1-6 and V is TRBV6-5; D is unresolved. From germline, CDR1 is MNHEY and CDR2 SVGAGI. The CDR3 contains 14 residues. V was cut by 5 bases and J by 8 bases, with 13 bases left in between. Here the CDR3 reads CASSKDKLDSPLHF. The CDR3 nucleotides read TGTGCCAGCAGTAAAGACAAGTTAGATTCACCCCTCCACTTT.

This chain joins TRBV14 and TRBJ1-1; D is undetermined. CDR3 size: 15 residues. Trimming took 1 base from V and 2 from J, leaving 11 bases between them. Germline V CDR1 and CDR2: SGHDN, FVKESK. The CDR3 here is CASSQVAQRNTEAFF. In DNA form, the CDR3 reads TGTGCCAGCAGCCAAGTCGCACAGAGAAACACTGAAGCTTTCTTT.

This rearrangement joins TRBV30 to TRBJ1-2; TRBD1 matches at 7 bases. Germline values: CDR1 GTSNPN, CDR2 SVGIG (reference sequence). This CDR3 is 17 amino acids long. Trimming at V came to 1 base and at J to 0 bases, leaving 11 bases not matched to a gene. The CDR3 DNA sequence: TGTGCCTGGAGTGCCTACCCCGGAGACAGGGCTAACTATGGCTACACCTTC. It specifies CAWSAYPGDRANYGYTF. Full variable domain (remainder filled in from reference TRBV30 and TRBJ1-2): SQTIHQWPATLVQPVGSPLSLECTVEGTSNPNLYWYRQAAGRGLQLLFYSVGIGQISSEVPQNLSASRPQDRQFILSSKKLLLSDSGFYLCAWSAYPGDRANYGYTFGSGTRLTVV.

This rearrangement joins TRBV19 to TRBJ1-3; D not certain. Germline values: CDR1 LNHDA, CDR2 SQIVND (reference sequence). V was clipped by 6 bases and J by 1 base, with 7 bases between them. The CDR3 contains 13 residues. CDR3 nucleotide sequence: TGTGCCAGTAGACATGTATCTGGAAACACCATATATTTT. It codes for CASRHVSGNTIYF.

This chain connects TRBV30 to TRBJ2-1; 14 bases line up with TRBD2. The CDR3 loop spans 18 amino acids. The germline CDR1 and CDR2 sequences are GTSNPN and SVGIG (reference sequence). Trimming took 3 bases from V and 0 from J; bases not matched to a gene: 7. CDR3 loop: CAWSSGTSGSSSYNEQFF. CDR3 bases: TGTGCCTGGAGCTCGGGGACTAGCGGGAGTAGCTCCTACAATGAGCAGTTCTTC.

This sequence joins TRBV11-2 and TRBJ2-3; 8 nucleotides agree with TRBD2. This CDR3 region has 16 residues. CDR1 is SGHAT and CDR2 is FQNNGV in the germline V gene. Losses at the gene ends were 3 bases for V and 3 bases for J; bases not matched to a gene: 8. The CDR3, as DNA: TGTGCCAGCAGCTTCCTCAGCGGGAGTGGAACAGATACGCAGTATTTT. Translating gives CASSFLSGSGTDTQYF.

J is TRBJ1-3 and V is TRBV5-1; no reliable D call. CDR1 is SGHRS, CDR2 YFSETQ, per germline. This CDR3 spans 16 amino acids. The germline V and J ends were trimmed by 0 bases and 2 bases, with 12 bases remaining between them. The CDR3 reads CASSLGLQAAGNTIYF. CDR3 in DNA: TGCGCCAGCAGCTTGGGACTCCAAGCCGCTGGAAACACCATATATTTT.

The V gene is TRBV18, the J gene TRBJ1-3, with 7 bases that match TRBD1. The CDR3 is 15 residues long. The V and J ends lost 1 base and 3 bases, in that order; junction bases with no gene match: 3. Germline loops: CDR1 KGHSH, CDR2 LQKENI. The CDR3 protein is CASSPQGAGGNTIYF. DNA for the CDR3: TGTGCCAGCTCACCACAGGGGGCCGGTGGAAACACCATATATTTT. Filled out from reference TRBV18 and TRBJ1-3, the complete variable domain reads NAGVMQNPRHLVRRRGQEARLRCSPMKGHSHVYWYRQLPEEGLKFMVYLQKENIIDESGMPKERFSAEFPKEGPSILRIQQVVRGDSAAYFCASSPQGAGGNTIYFGEGSWLTVV.

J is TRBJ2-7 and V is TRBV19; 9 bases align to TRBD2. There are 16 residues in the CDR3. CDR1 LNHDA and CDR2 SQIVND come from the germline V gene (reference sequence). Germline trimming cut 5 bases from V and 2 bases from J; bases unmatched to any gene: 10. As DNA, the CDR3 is TGTGCCAGTAGTCCCCAGGGTAGCGGGGGAGCCTACGAGCAGTACTTC. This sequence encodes CASSPQGSGGAYEQYF. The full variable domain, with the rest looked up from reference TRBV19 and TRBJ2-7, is DGGITQSPKYLFRKEGQNVTLSCEQNLNHDAMYWYRQDPGQGLRLIYYSQIVNDFQKGDIAEGYSVSREKKESFPLTVTSAQKNPTAFYLCASSPQGSGGAYEQYFGPGTRLTVT.

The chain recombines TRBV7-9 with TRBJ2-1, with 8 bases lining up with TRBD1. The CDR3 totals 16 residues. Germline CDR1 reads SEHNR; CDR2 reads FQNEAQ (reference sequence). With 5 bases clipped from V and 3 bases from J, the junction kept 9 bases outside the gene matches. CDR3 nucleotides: TGTGCCAGCAGCGCCCGGGACAGGAGCCGCTACAATGAGCAGTTCTTC. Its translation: CASSARDRSRYNEQFF.